This T cell receptor (beta chain) stems from a study of shared clonotypes between healthy human individuals (dated by TCRdb to the early 2020s). Concerning the study at large: A couple of women and a few men aged 18 to 49 years were included in the cohort. To increase sequencing depth and limit assay-specific biases, different laboratories used diverse techniques to prepare libraries and sequence TCR repertoires. Per donor, three plates each were used for CD4 naive and CD4 memory, two for CD8 naive, and one for CD8 memory. Per donor, leukapheresis produced somewhere between about 0.94 and 9 billion PBMCs. The study deeply sequenced blood TCR repertoires of five healthy adults to estimate repertoire size and the extent of clonotype sharing between individuals. Overall study results and their limits: Sampling was restricted to blood, and TCR repertoires in tissues likely differ from the TCR repertoires found in blood. Higher generation probabilities were observed for clonotypes shared by all four sorted-subset donors than for non-shared clonotypes. Based on pairwise subsampling, the degree of clonotype sharing among donors was expected to be affected by sequencing depth. Even with the large sequencing depth, rarefaction of the sorted-subset datasets indicated that sequencing was incomplete. About 4.5% of naive CD4, around 4% of naive CD8, around 2.3% of memory CD4, and approximately 0.39% of memory CD8 clonotypes were shared across four donors. Because the study included only a small number of donors, the genetic and exposure-history diversity represented was limited. Larger estimated clonotype richness was generally found for naive subsets than for memory subsets.

For the CD8 naive samples, CD45RO-negative cells were positively selected for CCR7, yielding a CD45RA+CCR7+ population from which TemRA cells were excluded. Healthy HIV-negative adults with no recently reported acute infections or vaccinations were included as donors. Only Caucasian adults living in Nashville, Tennessee, USA were represented among the donors. After blood collection by leukapheresis, PBMCs were isolated using Ficoll-Histopaque density gradient centrifugation and then cryopreserved in the vapor phase of liquid nitrogen. Analytical flow cytometry was used to check the purity and quantity of every magnetically sorted T cell population. Genomic DNA was isolated from each sorted fraction and quantified by UV absorbance on a Nanodrop 2000c. V is shortened by 6 bases, J by 10 bases, and the region joining them spans 13 bases. The CDR3 contains 12 residues, cysteine and phenylalanine counted. Of all the DNA, just the CDR3 is kept, 36 bases in frame from base 1. CDR1 SNHLY and CDR2 FYNNEI were looked up in the germline V gene.

A word on this clone: It lacks a known antigen. No per-base quality is available; no much larger clone lies one base away.

Using the deep immunoSEQ assay, TCR CDR3 regions were amplified from genomic DNA by multiplex PCR. Genomic DNA extracted from each cell subset was distributed evenly over all wells of several immunoSEQ 96-well plates, and each plate served as one replicate. For sorted subsets, about 210 ng of genomic DNA, equivalent to tens of thousands of T cell genomes, went into each replicate PCR. The purified libraries were quantified using a Qubit 3.0 fluorometer, sized with a Bioanalyzer 2100, and then quantified again using the KAPA Library Quantification kit. Every immunoSEQ 96-well plate was sequenced on a separate single-read 150-cycle Illumina NextSeq 550 flow cell. Processing in the source paper ran as follows. Because the immunoSEQ output included only junctional sequences and no quality scores, the filtering could not be the same as the filtering used for full-length reads. Sequences were annotated with PyIR, a Python wrapper for IgBLAST v1.9, using IMGT germline references to assign V/J genes and CDR3. Reads with weak V/J assignments (E-value above 1e-6), missing CDR3, stop codons, out-of-frame junctions, or ambiguous translated residues were removed. V3J clonotypes were defined by identical inferred V gene, J gene, and CDR3 amino acid sequence. Percentage overlap between repertoires was computed as shared unique clonotypes divided by the size of the smaller repertoire. RTK rarefaction, the Chao1 estimator, and Recon v2.1 estimates of unobserved clonotypes were used to assess repertoire richness. For all TCRbeta clonotypes obtained by the gDNA method from several donors, generation probabilities were computed with OLGA. Not all clones reach the TCRdb copy of this immuneACCESS table, which keeps in-frame sequences only. Checked studies attribute under half of the gap to unresolved V genes and leave the rest unexplained. V and J calls plus clone size are reproduced from that table; the DNA served to infer D and trimming. This sample comprises around 1.9 million clones, more than 85% of them detected only once. The top ten hold 1.5% to 2% of the sample.

The rearrangement joined TRBV2 to TRBJ2-1, with an unclear D gene assignment. The source material was naive CD8+ T cells from PBMCs. The sample's cell subset or site label, in plain terms: CD45RA+CCR7+. The clonotype was recovered from a man between 18 and 35 years old in good health. Some clones in this sample may be carry-over from other donors' samples. The base sequence is TGTGCCAGCAGGGAACGAGCCCCCGAGCAGTTCTTC. This gives the protein CASRERAPEQFF. This CDR3, with the reference TRBV2 and TRBJ2-1 proteins standing in past its ends, gives the full variable domain EPEVTQTPSHQVTQMGQEVILRCVPISNHLYFYWYRQILGQKVEFLVSFYNNEISEKSEIFDDQFSVERPDGSNFTLKIRSTKLEDSAMYFCASRERAPEQFFGPGTRLTVL.